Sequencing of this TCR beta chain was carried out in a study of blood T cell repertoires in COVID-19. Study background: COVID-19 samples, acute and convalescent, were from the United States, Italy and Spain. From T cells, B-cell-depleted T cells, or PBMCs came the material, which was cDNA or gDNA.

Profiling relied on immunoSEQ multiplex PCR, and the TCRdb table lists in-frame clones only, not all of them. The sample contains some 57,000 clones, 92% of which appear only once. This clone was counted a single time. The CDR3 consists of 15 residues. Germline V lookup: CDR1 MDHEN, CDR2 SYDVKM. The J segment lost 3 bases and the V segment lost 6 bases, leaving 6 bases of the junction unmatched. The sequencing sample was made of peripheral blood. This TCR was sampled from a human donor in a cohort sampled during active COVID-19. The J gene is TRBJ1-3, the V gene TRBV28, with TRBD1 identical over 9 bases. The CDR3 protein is CASSQTGGRGNTIYF. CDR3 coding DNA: TGTGCCAGCAGCCAGACAGGGGGTCGTGGAAACACCATATATTTT.